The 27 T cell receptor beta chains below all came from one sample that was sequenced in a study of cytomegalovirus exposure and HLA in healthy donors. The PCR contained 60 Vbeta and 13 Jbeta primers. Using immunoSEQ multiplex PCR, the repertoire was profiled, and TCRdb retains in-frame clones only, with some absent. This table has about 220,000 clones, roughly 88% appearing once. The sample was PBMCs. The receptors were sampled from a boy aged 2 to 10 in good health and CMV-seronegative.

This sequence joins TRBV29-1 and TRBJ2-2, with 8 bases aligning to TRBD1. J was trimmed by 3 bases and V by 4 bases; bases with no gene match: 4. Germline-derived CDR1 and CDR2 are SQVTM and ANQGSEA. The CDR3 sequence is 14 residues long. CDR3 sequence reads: CSVAGGMDTGELFF. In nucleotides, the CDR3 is TGCAGCGTTGCAGGGGGCATGGACACCGGGGAGCTGTTTTTT.

CDR3 loop: CASSQLEGTDKNIQYF. The CDR3 DNA reads as TGCGCCAGCAGTCAATTGGAGGGAACCGACAAAAACATTCAGTACTTC. V gene TRBV23-1 combines with J gene TRBJ2-4; the D gene is possibly TRBD2 (6 bases). TRBV23-1 belongs to the ORF category, with a function that is uncertain. This CDR3 is 16 amino acids long. Between the trimmed V and J ends, which lost 1 base and 3 bases, there was a span of 13 bases.

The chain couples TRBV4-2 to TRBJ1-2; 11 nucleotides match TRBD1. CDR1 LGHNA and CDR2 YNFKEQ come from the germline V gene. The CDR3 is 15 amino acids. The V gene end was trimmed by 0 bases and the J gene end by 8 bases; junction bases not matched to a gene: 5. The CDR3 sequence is CASSQDTRDRGGYTF. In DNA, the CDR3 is TGTGCCAGCAGCCAAGATACTCGGGACAGGGGGGGCTACACCTTC.

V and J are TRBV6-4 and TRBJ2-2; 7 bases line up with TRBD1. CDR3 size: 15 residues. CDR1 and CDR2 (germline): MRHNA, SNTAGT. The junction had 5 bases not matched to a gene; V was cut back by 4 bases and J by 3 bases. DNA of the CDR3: TGTGCCAGCAGTGTCTACACAGGGGACACCGGGGAGCTGTTTTTT. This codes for CASSVYTGDTGELFF.

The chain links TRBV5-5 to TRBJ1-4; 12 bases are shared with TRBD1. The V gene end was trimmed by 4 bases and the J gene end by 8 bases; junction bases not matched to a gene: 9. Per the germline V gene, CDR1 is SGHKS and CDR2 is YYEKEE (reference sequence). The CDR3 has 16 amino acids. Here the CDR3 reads CASSTGQGAPREKLFF. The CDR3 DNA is TGTGCCAGCAGCACGGGACAGGGGGCCCCTCGGGAAAAACTGTTTTTT.

The CDR3 DNA is TGTGCCTCCCTAGCGGGAGGGGAGACCCAGTACTTC. It encodes CASLAGGETQYF. The V gene is TRBV30, the J gene TRBJ2-5; 12 nucleotides match TRBD2. The V gene's germline CDR1 is GTSNPN and CDR2 SVGIG (reference sequence). There are 12 residues in the CDR3. The V segment lost 7 bases and the J segment 5 bases; nucleotides outside the gene matches: 2.

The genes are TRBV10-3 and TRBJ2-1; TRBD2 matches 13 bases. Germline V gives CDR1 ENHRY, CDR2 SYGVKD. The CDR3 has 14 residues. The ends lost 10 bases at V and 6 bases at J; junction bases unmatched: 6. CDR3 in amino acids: CATSGTSGANEQFF. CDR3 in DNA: TGTGCCACCAGCGGGACTAGCGGGGCCAATGAGCAGTTCTTC.

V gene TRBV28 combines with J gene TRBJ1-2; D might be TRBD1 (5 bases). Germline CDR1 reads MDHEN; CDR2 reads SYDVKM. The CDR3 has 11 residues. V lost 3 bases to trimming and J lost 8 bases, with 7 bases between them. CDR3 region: CASSFQGGYTF. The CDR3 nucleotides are TGTGCCAGCAGTTTTCAGGGCGGCTACACCTTC.

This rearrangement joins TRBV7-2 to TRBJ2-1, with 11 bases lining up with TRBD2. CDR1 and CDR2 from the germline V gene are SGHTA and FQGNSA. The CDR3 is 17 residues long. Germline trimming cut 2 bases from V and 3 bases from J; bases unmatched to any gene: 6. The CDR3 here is CASSLSLAGGFYNEQFF. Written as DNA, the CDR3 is TGTGCCAGCAGCTTATCTCTAGCGGGGGGTTTCTACAATGAGCAGTTCTTC.

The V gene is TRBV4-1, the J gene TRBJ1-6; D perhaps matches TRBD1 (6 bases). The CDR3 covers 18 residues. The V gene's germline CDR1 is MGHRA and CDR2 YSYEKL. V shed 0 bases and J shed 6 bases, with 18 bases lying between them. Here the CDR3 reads CASSQDWFGGPINSPLHF. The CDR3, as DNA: TGCGCCAGCAGCCAAGATTGGTTCGGGGGGCCTATTAATTCACCCCTCCACTTT.

The CDR3 DNA follows: TGTGCCAGCAGCCCCCCGACAGGGGGCGCGAAAGCTTTCTTT. Translating gives CASSPPTGGAKAFF. The J gene is TRBJ1-1, the V gene TRBV5-4, with 10 bases aligning to TRBD1. The CDR3 is 14 residues long. The ends lost 4 bases at V and 9 bases at J; junction bases unmatched: 9. Per germline, CDR1 SGHNT and CDR2 YYREEE (reference sequence).

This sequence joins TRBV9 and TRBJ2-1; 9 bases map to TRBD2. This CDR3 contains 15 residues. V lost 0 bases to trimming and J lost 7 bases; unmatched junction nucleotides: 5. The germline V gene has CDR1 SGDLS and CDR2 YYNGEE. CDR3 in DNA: TGTGCCAGCAGCGTAGGAGCGGGGGGTGGAAATGAGCAGTTCTTC. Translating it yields CASSVGAGGGNEQFF.

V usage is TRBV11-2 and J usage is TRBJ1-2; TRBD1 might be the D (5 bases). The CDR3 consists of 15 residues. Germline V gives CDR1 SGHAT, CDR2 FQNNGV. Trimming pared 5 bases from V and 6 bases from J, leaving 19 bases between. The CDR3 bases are TGTGCCAGCAGCCTGACCCGGGGGGGGGATAATGGCTACACCTTC. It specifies CASSLTRGGDNGYTF.

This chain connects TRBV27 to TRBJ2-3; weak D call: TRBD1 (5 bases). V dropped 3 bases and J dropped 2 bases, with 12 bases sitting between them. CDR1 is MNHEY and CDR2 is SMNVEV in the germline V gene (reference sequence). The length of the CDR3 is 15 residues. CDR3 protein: CASSLGQGYTDTQYF. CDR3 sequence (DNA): TGTGCCAGCAGTTTGGGGCAGGGCTACACAGATACGCAGTATTTT.

The CDR3 DNA sequence: TGTGCCAGCAGCACTTGGACAGGGCTAAGGGACGAGCAGTACTTC. Its protein product is CASSTWTGLRDEQYF. The V gene is TRBV13, the J gene TRBJ2-7, with TRBD1 matching over 8 bases. This CDR3 has 15 residues. CDR1 PRHDT and CDR2 FYEKMQ come from the germline V gene (reference sequence). V shed 5 bases, J shed 5 bases, and the junction held 11 bases outside the gene matches.

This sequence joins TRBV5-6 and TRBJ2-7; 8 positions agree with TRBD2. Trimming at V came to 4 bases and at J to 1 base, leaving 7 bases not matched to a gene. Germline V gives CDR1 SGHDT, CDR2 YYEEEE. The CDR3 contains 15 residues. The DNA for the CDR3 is TGTGCCAGCAGCCTGACTAGCGTATGGTCCTACGAGCAGTACTTC. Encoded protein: CASSLTSVWSYEQYF. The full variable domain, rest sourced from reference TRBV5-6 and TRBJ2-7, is DAGVTQSPTHLIKTRGQQVTLRCSPKSGHDTVSWYQQALGQGPQFIFQYYEEEERQRGNFPDRFSGHQFPNYSSELNVNALLLGDSALYLCASSLTSVWSYEQYFGPGTRLTVT.

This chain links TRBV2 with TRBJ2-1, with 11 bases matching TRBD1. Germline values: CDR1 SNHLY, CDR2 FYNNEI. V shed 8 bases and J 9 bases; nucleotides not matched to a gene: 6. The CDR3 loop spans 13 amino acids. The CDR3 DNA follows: TGTGCCAGCGGACAGGGGGCGGCGGGTGAGCAGTTCTTC. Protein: CASGQGAAGEQFF. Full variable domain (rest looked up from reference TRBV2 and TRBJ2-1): EPEVTQTPSHQVTQMGQEVILRCVPISNHLYFYWYRQILGQKVEFLVSFYNNEISEKSEIFDDQFSVERPDGSNFTLKIRSTKLEDSAMYFCASGQGAAGEQFFGPGTRLTVL.

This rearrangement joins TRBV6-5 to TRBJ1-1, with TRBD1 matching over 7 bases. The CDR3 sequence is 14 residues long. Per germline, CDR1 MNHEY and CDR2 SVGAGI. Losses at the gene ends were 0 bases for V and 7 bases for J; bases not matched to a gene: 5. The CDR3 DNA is TGTGCCAGCAGTTACTCCACAGGGGTGGGTGAAGCTTTCTTT. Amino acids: CASSYSTGVGEAFF.

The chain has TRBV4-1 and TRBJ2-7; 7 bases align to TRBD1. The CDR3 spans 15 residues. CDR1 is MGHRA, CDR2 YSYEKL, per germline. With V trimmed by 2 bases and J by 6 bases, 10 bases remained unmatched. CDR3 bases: TGCGCCAGCAGCCAACGACAGGGTCTCGAAGGCGAGCAGTACTTC. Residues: CASSQRQGLEGEQYF.

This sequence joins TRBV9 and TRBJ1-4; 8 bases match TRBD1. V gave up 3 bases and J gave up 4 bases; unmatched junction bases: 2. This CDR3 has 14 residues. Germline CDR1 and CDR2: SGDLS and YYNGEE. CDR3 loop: CASSAGGFNEKLFF. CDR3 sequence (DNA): TGTGCCAGCAGCGCAGGGGGCTTTAATGAAAAACTGTTTTTT. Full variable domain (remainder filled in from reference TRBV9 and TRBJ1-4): DSGVTQTPKHLITATGQRVTLRCSPRSGDLSVYWYQQSLDQGLQFLIQYYNGEERAKGNILERFSAQQFPDLHSELNLSSLELGDSALYFCASSAGGFNEKLFFGSGTQLSVL.

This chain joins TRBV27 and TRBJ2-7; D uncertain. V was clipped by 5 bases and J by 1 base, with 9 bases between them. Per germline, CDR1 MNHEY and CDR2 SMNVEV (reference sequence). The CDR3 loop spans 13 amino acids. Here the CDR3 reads CASSRVASYEQYF. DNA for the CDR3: TGTGCCAGCAGTCGAGTTGCTTCCTACGAGCAGTACTTC.

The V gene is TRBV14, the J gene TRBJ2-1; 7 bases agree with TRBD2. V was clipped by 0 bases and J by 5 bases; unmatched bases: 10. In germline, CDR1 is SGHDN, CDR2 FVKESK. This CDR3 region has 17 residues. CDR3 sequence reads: CASSQEGGLDVDNEQFF. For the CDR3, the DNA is TGTGCCAGCAGCCAAGAAGGTGGACTAGATGTAGACAATGAGCAGTTCTTC.

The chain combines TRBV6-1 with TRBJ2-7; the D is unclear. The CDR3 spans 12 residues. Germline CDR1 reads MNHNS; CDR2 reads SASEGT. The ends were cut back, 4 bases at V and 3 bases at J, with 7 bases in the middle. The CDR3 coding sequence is TGTGCCAGCAGTGGCGACATCTACGAGCAGTACTTC. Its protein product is CASSGDIYEQYF.

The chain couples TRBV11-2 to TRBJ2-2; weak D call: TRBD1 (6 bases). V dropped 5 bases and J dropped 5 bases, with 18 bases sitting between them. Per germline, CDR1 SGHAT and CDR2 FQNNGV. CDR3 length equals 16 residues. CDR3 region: CASSPWGEGGTGELFF. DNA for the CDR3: TGTGCCAGCAGCCCCTGGGGTGAAGGGGGTACCGGGGAGCTGTTTTTT.

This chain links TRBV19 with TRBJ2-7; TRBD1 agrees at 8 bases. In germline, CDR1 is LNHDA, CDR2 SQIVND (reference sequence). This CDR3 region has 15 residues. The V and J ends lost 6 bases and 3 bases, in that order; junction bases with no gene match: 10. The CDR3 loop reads CASRDPGQVLYEQYF. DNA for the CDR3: TGTGCCAGTAGAGATCCGGGACAGGTGCTCTACGAGCAGTACTTC. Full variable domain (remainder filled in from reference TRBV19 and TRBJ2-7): DGGITQSPKYLFRKEGQNVTLSCEQNLNHDAMYWYRQDPGQGLRLIYYSQIVNDFQKGDIAEGYSVSREKKESFPLTVTSAQKNPTAFYLCASRDPGQVLYEQYFGPGTRLTVT.

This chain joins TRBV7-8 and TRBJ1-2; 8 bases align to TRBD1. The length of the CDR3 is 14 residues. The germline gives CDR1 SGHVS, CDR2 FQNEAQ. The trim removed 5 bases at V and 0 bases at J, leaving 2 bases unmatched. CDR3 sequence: CASSPDRANYGYTF. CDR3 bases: TGTGCCAGCAGCCCGGACAGGGCTAACTATGGCTACACCTTC.

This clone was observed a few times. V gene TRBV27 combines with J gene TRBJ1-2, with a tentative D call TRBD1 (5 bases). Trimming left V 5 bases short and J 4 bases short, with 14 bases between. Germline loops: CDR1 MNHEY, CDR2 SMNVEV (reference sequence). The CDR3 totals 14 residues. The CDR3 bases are TGTGCCAGCAGTACCGGACACCCGGGCTATGGCTACACCTTC. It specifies CASSTGHPGYGYTF.